Listed below are T cell receptor beta chains from one sample, sequenced in a study of cytotoxic CD8 clonotypes in ibrutinib-treated CLL. Data came from immunoSEQ multiplex PCR; TCRdb stores just in-frame clones and leaves some out. The repertoire has roughly 150,000 clones, approximately 80% of them found once; the top ten carry around 4.9%. The sample in question was PBMCs, obtained after 24 months of ibrutinib treatment. These receptors all stem from a human donor with chronic lymphocytic leukemia. CDR3s include the opening cysteine and the closing phenylalanine or tryptophan. The D gene is left open where the match is weak. Clone size is stated in some rows and not others, as once, few, many or a class when expanded.

v_call	j_call	clone_size	d_call	cdr3_aa	cdr3_nt
TRBV14	TRBJ1-1	once	NA	CASSPGQSEAFF	TGTGCCAGCAGCCCCGGACAGTCCGAAGCTTTCTTT
TRBV4-2	TRBJ2-6	NA	NA	CASSQAGTVGANVLTF	TGTGCCAGCAGCCAAGCCGGGACTGTAGGGGCCAACGTCCTGACTTTC
TRBV15	TRBJ2-2	NA	NA	CATSRDGGSGELFF	TGTGCCACCAGCAGGGATGGAGGTTCCGGGGAGCTGTTTTTT
TRBV6-1	TRBJ1-5	NA	NA	CASNSNQPQHF	TGTGCCAGCAATAGCAATCAGCCCCAGCATTTT
TRBV7-2	TRBJ2-1	NA	NA	CASRDGGLAPYNEQFF	TGTGCCAGCAGAGACGGGGGGCTAGCCCCCTACAATGAGCAGTTCTTC
TRBV28	TRBJ2-6	NA	NA	CASSTGAGANVLTF	TGTGCCAGCAGTACTGGGGCCGGGGCCAACGTCCTGACTTTC
TRBV10-3	TRBJ2-1	NA	NA	CAISESGEGEGQFF	TGTGCCATCAGTGAGTCAGGGGAGGGGGAAGGGCAGTTCTTC
TRBV6-5	TRBJ2-7	NA	TRBD1	CASSYGLGQGFYEQYF	TGTGCCAGCAGTTACGGACTGGGACAGGGGTTTTACGAGCAGTACTTC
TRBV29-1	TRBJ1-5	NA	TRBD1	CSVQGQADQPQHF	TGCAGCGTCCAGGGACAGGCGGATCAGCCCCAGCATTTT
TRBV10-1	TRBJ2-7	NA	NA	CTWTDSYEQYF	TGCACCTGGACGGACTCCTACGAGCAGTACTTC
TRBV21-1	TRBJ2-7	NA	NA	CASSKPGQGAYEQYF	TGTGCCAGCAGCAAACCGGGACAGGGCGCCTACGAGCAGTACTTC
TRBV5-1	TRBJ1-1	NA	NA	CASSNPGTYPMNTEAFF	TGCGCCAGCAGCAACCCCGGGACCTACCCGATGAACACTGAAGCTTTCTTT
TRBV5-6	TRBJ2-5	NA	NA	CASSPRDTVPGTQYF	TGTGCCAGCAGCCCCCGGGACACCGTCCCTGGGACCCAGTACTTC
TRBV28	TRBJ2-3	NA	NA	CASSSRSSDTQYF	TGTGCCAGCAGTTCCCGATCTTCGGATACGCAGTATTTT
TRBV7-2	TRBJ1-1	once	NA	CASTLGQGSMSFF	TGTGCCAGCACGCTGGGGCAGGGTAGTATGTCTTTCTTT
TRBV7-9	TRBJ1-1	NA	TRBD1	CASRTGGWDTEAFF	TGTGCCAGCAGGACAGGGGGCTGGGACACTGAAGCTTTCTTT
TRBV7-3	TRBJ2-2	NA	NA	CASSQQPNTGELFF	TGTGCCAGCAGCCAGCAACCGAACACCGGGGAGCTGTTTTTT